A selection of T cell receptor beta chains follows, all from one sample in a study of T-cell reconstitution after alpha-beta-depleted transplantation in children. TCRdb re-called the PCR reads with MiXCR, one entry per CDR3 protein. The data show 700,000 to 950,000 distinct CDR3 sequences, about 15% seen once. The sample consisted of PBMCs, mostly from graft donor cells, taken 360 days after TCRalphabeta/CD19-depleted stem cell transplant. Receptors originate from a male patient under 18 who had a stem cell transplant for acute lymphoblastic leukemia, so the T cells may come from the graft donor. Each CDR3 is given with its conserved first and last residue. Fields, in order: V gene, D gene, CDR3 length, clone size, J gene, CDR3 protein, CDR3 DNA. A D gene is named only where the DNA matches it firmly. Not every row has a clone size; where given, it reads once, few, many or a size class.

V: TRBV25-1; D: -; length: 18; size: many; J: TRBJ1-6; CDR3: CASSATYRMGADNSPLHF; DNA: TGTGCCAGCAGTGCGACGTATAGAATGGGGGCGGATAATTCACCCCTCCACTTT
V: TRBV15; D: TRBD2; length: 14; size: few; J: TRBJ2-1; CDR3: CATSSPRGGNEQFF; DNA: TGTGCCACCAGCAGTCCACGGGGGGGCAATGAGCAGTTCTTC
V: TRBV6-5; D: -; length: 12; size: many; J: TRBJ2-2; CDR3: CASRGNTGELFF; DNA: TGTGCCAGCAGGGGGAACACCGGGGAGCTGTTTTTT
V: TRBV5-6; D: -; length: 15; size: -; J: TRBJ2-5; CDR3: CASSAGALDWETQYF; DNA: TGTGCCAGCAGCGCCGGGGCGCTTGACTGGGAGACCCAGTACTTC
V: TRBV11-2; D: TRBD2; length: 16; size: -; J: TRBJ2-1; CDR3: CASSILASSSYNEQFF; DNA: TGTGCCAGCAGCATACTAGCGTCGAGCTCCTACAATGAGCAGTTCTTC
V: TRBV25-1; D: TRBD1; length: 13; size: many; J: TRBJ1-2; CDR3: CASRGQAGYGYTF; DNA: TGTGCCAGCAGGGGACAGGCGGGTTATGGCTACACCTTC
V: TRBV6-2/TRBV6-3; D: TRBD2; length: 15; size: -; J: TRBJ2-1; CDR3: CASKREGGSYNEQFF; DNA: TGTGCCAGCAAGCGGGAGGGCGGTTCCTACAATGAGCAGTTCTTC
V: TRBV12-3/TRBV12-4; D: TRBD1; length: 14; size: few; J: TRBJ1-5; CDR3: CASSPDREAQPQHF; DNA: TGTGCCAGCAGCCCTGACAGGGAAGCTCAGCCCCAGCATTTT
V: TRBV2; D: TRBD2; length: 16; size: -; J: TRBJ2-5; CDR3: CASMGPSGSDQETQYF; DNA: TGTGCCAGCATGGGCCCTAGCGGGAGTGATCAAGAGACCCAGTACTTC
V: TRBV5-6; D: TRBD2; length: 15; size: few; J: TRBJ2-1; CDR3: CASSDLSGEGNEQFF; DNA: TGTGCCAGCAGCGACCTTAGCGGGGAGGGCAATGAGCAGTTCTTC
V: TRBV3-1; D: -; length: 15; size: -; J: TRBJ2-5; CDR3: CASSQDGGVVETQYF; DNA: TGTGCCAGCAGCCAAGACGGGGGAGTGGTAGAGACCCAGTACTTC
V: TRBV5-1; D: TRBD1; length: 15; size: few; J: TRBJ1-5; CDR3: CASSLDTGAHQPQHF; DNA: TGCGCCAGCAGCTTGGACACAGGGGCCCATCAGCCCCAGCATTTT
V: TRBV6-5; D: TRBD1; length: 17; size: -; J: TRBJ2-1; CDR3: CASSYSGTGATYNEQFF; DNA: TGTGCCAGCAGTTACTCGGGGACAGGGGCAACTTACAATGAGCAGTTCTTC
V: TRBV12-3/TRBV12-4; D: TRBD1; length: 15; size: many; J: TRBJ2-7; CDR3: CASSPAPGQPYEQYF; DNA: TGTGCCAGCAGCCCTGCCCCGGGACAGCCCTACGAGCAGTACTTC
V: TRBV3-1; D: -; length: 13; size: many; J: TRBJ2-7; CDR3: CASTSTRENEQYF; DNA: TGTGCCAGCACCTCGACTAGGGAAAACGAGCAGTACTTC
V: TRBV6-1; D: TRBD1; length: 13; size: -; J: TRBJ2-5; CDR3: CASTDRYQETQYF; DNA: TGTGCCAGCACGGACAGGTACCAAGAGACCCAGTACTTC
V: TRBV12-3/TRBV12-4; D: TRBD1; length: 15; size: many; J: TRBJ2-1; CDR3: CASSLGTGVDNEQFF; DNA: TGTGCCAGCAGTTTAGGGACAGGGGTTGACAATGAGCAGTTCTTC
V: TRBV7-4; D: -; length: 19; size: -; J: TRBJ2-1; CDR3: CASSFSERDDLAVTNEQFF; DNA: TGTGCCAGCAGCTTTTCAGAGAGGGACGACTTAGCCGTGACTAATGAGCAGTTCTTC
V: TRBV27; D: -; length: 14; size: few; J: TRBJ1-1; CDR3: CASSFPGQNTEAFF; DNA: TGTGCCAGCAGTTTTCCCGGGCAAAACACTGAAGCTTTCTTT
V: TRBV7-3; D: -; length: 15; size: -; J: TRBJ2-1; CDR3: CASSSSRGSYNEQFF; DNA: TGTGCCAGCAGCTCATCCAGGGGCTCCTACAATGAGCAGTTCTTC